This T cell receptor beta chain came from a study of blood T cell repertoires in COVID-19. Study background: Acute and convalescent COVID-19 samples came from the United States, Italy and Spain. T cells, B-cell-depleted T cells, or PBMCs provided the cDNA or gDNA that served as material.

One Seattle source followed patients from active infection through their disease course. The CDR3 covers 11 residues. With 7 bases clipped from V and 7 bases from J, the junction kept 2 bases outside the gene matches. The assay was immunoSEQ multiplex PCR, and TCRdb's table has in-frame clones only and misses some. The profile shows around 460,000 clones, around 90% of them singletons. This chain links TRBV12-3 or TRBV12-4 with TRBJ1-1; TRBD1 aligns across 8 bases. Material: peripheral blood. This TCR was recovered from a man aged 18 to 35 with COVID-19, enrolled during active disease. The CDR3 region has the DNA TGTGCCAGCACAGGGGGCGGTGAAGCTTTCTTT. Translated: CASTGGGEAFF.